This TCR beta chain is from a study of T cell responses to AZD1222 COVID-19 vaccine. The study, taken as a whole, reports: Spike-wide vaccine-associated CD4 TCRs dominated at 160-218 and 743-854.

About this clone: What it binds is not known.

Germline V gene data show CDR1 as SGDLS and CDR2 as YYNGEE. J gave up 7 bases and V 3 bases, and 10 bases lay outside the gene matches. The CDR3 has 17 residues. Sequenced by immunoSEQ multiplex PCR; TCRdb stores in-frame clones only, minus some. The sample carries about 140,000 clones, roughly 88% recorded once. The TCR sequence derives from an adult in good health. The sequencing used peripheral blood, collected on day 0 of AZD1222 vaccination. The chain joins TRBV9 to TRBJ2-2; 12 bases are a match to TRBD2. The CDR3: CASSASTSGRGFGELFF. The CDR3 DNA reads as TGTGCCAGCAGCGCCTCGACTAGCGGGAGAGGGTTCGGGGAGCTGTTTTTT.